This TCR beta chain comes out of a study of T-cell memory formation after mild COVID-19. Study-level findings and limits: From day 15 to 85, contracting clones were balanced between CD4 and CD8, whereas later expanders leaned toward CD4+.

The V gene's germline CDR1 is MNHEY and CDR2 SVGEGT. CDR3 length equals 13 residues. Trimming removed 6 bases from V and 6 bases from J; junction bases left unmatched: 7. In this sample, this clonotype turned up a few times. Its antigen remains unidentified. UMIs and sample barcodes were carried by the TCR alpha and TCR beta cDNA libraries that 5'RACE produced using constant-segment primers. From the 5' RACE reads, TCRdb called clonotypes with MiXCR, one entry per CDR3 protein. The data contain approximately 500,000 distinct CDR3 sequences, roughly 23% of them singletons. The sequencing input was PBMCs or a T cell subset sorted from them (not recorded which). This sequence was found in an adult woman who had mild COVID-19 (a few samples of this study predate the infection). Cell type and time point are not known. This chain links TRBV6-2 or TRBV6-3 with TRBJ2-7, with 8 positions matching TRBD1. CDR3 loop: CASRTTGEREQYF. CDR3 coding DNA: TGTGCCAGCAGGACGACAGGGGAGCGCGAGCAGTACTTC.